The 25 T cell receptor beta chains below come from one sample, sequenced in a study of T cell repertoires in cytomegalovirus infection. TCRdb recomputed calls from the reads with MiXCR, one row per CDR3 protein. The data show about 180,000 distinct CDR3 sequences, 13% to 15% seen once. The sequencing sample was made of PBMCs. Receptors originate from a human donor in good health (CMV status not recorded). Some clones in this sample may be carry-over from other donors' samples.

There are many counts of this clonotype. The V gene is TRBV7-6, the J gene TRBJ1-1; possible D gene TRBD1, 5 bases. CDR1 SGHVS and CDR2 FNYEAQ come from the germline V gene. Trimming stripped 5 bases from V and 6 bases from J, with 16 bases between. This CDR3 region has 14 residues. The CDR3: CASSLLGGAAEAFF. CDR3 DNA: TGTGCCAGCAGCCTACTTGGAGGGGCCGCTGAAGCTTTCTTT.

J is TRBJ1-5 and V is TRBV7-9; D is ambiguous. The V gene lost 1 base and the J gene lost 3 bases, with 10 bases spanning the gap. The CDR3 loop spans 15 amino acids. The germline gives CDR1 SEHNR, CDR2 FQNEAQ (reference sequence). For the CDR3, the DNA is TGTGCCAGCAGCTTAGGTTGGCAGGACAATCAGCCCCAGCATTTT. Translating it yields CASSLGWQDNQPQHF.

This clonotype was counted many times. This chain uses TRBV7-2 with TRBJ2-5, with 8 bases matching TRBD1. The germline V gene has CDR1 SGHTA and CDR2 FQGNSA. The trim removed 7 bases at V and 2 bases at J, leaving 12 bases unmatched. The CDR3 extends over 16 amino acids. DNA of the CDR3: TGTGCCAGCACTGTAAGGACAGGGCTTGGGCAAGAGACCCAGTACTTC. The encoded protein is CASTVRTGLGQETQYF.

At least ten counts were recorded for this clonotype. The chain has TRBV7-2 and TRBJ2-1; 9 nucleotides match TRBD2. Trimming removed 0 bases from V and 9 bases from J; junction bases left unmatched: 6. The CDR3 has 15 amino acids. Germline V CDR1 and CDR2: SGHTA, FQGNSA. In nucleotides, the CDR3 is TGTGCCAGCAGCTTAGCTAGCGGGAGCTTGGTTGAGCAGTTCTTC. Translating gives CASSLASGSLVEQFF.

This clonotype was seen repeatedly, ten times or more. The rearrangement links TRBV11-1 to TRBJ1-1; 7 bases are shared with TRBD1. The CDR3 has 14 residues. Germline CDR1 reads SGHAT; CDR2 reads FQDESV (reference sequence). V lost 5 bases and J lost 4; bases outside the gene matches: 7. The CDR3 DNA is TGTGCCAGCAGCACCCGACAGGGAGGCACTGAAGCTTTCTTT. The encoded protein is CASSTRQGGTEAFF.

This clonotype has a count of ten or more. V usage is TRBV12-3 or TRBV12-4 and J usage is TRBJ2-7; 11 positions agree with TRBD1. Losses at the gene ends were 6 bases for V and 8 bases for J; bases not matched to a gene: 15. CDR3 length: 16 amino acids. The CDR3: CASRAAPGQGEFKQYF. The CDR3 coding sequence is TGTGCCAGCAGGGCAGCTCCGGGACAGGGGGAATTCAAGCAGTACTTC.

This clonotype has at least ten counts. The V call is TRBV7-8, the J call TRBJ2-1, with 8 bases fitting TRBD2. The CDR3 sequence is 14 residues long. With V trimmed by 5 bases and J by 8 bases, 8 bases remained unmatched. The germline V gene has CDR1 SGHVS and CDR2 FQNEAQ. In DNA form, the CDR3 reads TGTGCCAGCAGCCCAGCGACGGGGGGGCATGAGCAGTTCTTC. Translating gives CASSPATGGHEQFF.

V and J are TRBV6-2 or TRBV6-3 and TRBJ2-2; D unclear. Between the trimmed V and J ends, which lost 7 bases and 3 bases, there was a span of 3 bases. The CDR3 contains 11 residues. The germline V gene has CDR1 MNHEY and CDR2 SVGEGT. CDR3 region: CASKYTGELFF. CDR3 nucleotide sequence: TGTGCCAGCAAATACACCGGGGAGCTGTTTTTT.

In its sample, this clonotype was seen many times. The chain has TRBV7-9 and TRBJ2-5; 7 bases align to TRBD1. The CDR3 length is 16 residues. Germline CDR1 is SEHNR and CDR2 is FQNEAQ (reference sequence). V shed 5 bases, J shed 0 bases, and the junction held 9 bases outside the gene matches. The CDR3: CASSPRGTGDQETQYF. The CDR3 DNA sequence: TGTGCCAGCAGCCCCCGGGGCACAGGGGACCAAGAGACCCAGTACTTC. The variable domain in full, with the rest retrieved from reference TRBV7-9 and TRBJ2-5, is DTGVSQNPRHKITKRGQNVTFRCDPISEHNRLYWYRQTLGQGPEFLTYFQNEAQLEKSRLLSDRFSAERPKGSFSTLEIQRTEQGDSAMYLCASSPRGTGDQETQYFGPGTRLLVL.

Ten or more counts support this clonotype. The chain is built from TRBV6-1 and TRBJ2-7; D uncertain. Germline V gives CDR1 MNHNS, CDR2 SASEGT. V lost 8 bases and J lost 3, with 11 bases in between. The length of the CDR3 is 12 residues. CDR3 region: CASPGPYYEQYF. The CDR3 DNA follows: TGTGCCAGCCCCGGGCCCTACTACGAGCAGTACTTC.

This chain connects TRBV27 to TRBJ2-5, with 12 bases aligning to TRBD2. The CDR3 extends over 16 amino acids. Germline V gene data show CDR1 as MNHEY and CDR2 as SMNVEV (reference sequence). V lost 3 bases and J lost 2; bases outside the gene matches: 4. The CDR3 spells CASSLGLAGSQETQYF. Here the CDR3 DNA reads TGTGCCAGCAGTTTGGGACTAGCGGGCTCGCAAGAGACCCAGTACTTC.

The V and J genes are TRBV12-3 or TRBV12-4 and TRBJ2-1; TRBD2 agrees at 11 bases. CDR3 size: 15 residues. V shed 6 bases and J 9 bases; nucleotides not matched to a gene: 10. The CDR3 protein is CASSTAPGLAVEQFF. The DNA for the CDR3 is TGTGCCAGCAGCACTGCCCCGGGACTAGCGGTTGAGCAGTTCTTC.

This clonotype has ten or more counts. V usage is TRBV7-2 and J usage is TRBJ1-5; tentative D call: TRBD1 (5 bases). The CDR3 covers 13 residues. V lost 5 bases, J lost 6 bases, and 11 bases lay in between. CDR1 and CDR2 (germline): SGHTA, FQGNSA. CDR3 protein: CASSPGGTQPQHF. The DNA of the CDR3 is TGTGCCAGCAGCCCCGGAGGGACTCAGCCCCAGCATTTT. Together with reference TRBV7-2 and TRBJ1-5, the CDR3 gives the full variable domain: GAGVSQSPSNKVTEKGKDVELRCDPISGHTALYWYRQSLGQGLEFLIYFQGNSAPDKSGLPSDRFSAERTGGSVSTLTIQRTQQEDSAVYLCASSPGGTQPQHFGDGTRLSIL.

Ten or more counts support this clonotype. CDR3 sequence reads: CASSLVTGTSGVRNIQYF. Written as DNA, the CDR3 is TGTGCCAGCAGCTTAGTCACCGGGACTAGCGGTGTGAGAAACATTCAGTACTTC. The chain employs TRBV7-2 and TRBJ2-4, with 11 nucleotides matching TRBD2. The J segment lost 6 bases and the V segment lost 1 base, leaving 11 bases of the junction unmatched. Germline V lookup: CDR1 SGHTA, CDR2 FQGNSA. This CDR3 spans 18 amino acids. The full variable domain, its missing parts supplied by reference TRBV7-2 and TRBJ2-4, is GAGVSQSPSNKVTEKGKDVELRCDPISGHTALYWYRQSLGQGLEFLIYFQGNSAPDKSGLPSDRFSAERTGGSVSTLTIQRTQQEDSAVYLCASSLVTGTSGVRNIQYFGAGTRLSVL.

This clonotype was counted a few times. The chain employs TRBV20-1 and TRBJ1-2, with TRBD1 as a possible D gene (5 bases). Germline-derived CDR1 and CDR2 are DFQATT and SNEGSKA (reference sequence). V was trimmed by 4 bases and J by 4 bases, leaving 16 bases between them. This CDR3 contains 14 residues. In DNA, the CDR3 is TGCAGTGCTAAAAGGGACGGCGGGACCTATGGCTACACCTTC. This encodes CSAKRDGGTYGYTF.

This clonotype has a count of ten or more. The CDR3 DNA reads as TGTGCCAGCAGTGAGACAGGGGGCGGCGGGGAGCTGTTTTTT. This gives the protein CASSETGGGGELFF. V gene TRBV6-1 combines with J gene TRBJ2-2; 10 bases are a match to TRBD1. Germline V gives CDR1 MNHNS, CDR2 SASEGT. This CDR3 region has 14 residues. With 3 bases clipped from V and 7 bases from J, the junction kept 2 bases outside the gene matches.

This clonotype occurred a few times. The chain has TRBV7-2 and TRBJ2-5; no firm D call. The CDR3 is made up of 14 amino acids. The germline CDR1 and CDR2 sequences are SGHTA and FQGNSA. Trimming cost V 1 base and J 5 bases, with 11 bases left between them. The CDR3 region is CASSLVKLGETQYF. CDR3 sequence (DNA): TGTGCCAGCAGCTTAGTCAAGCTTGGCGAGACCCAGTACTTC.

This clonotype was counted only a few times. The chain uses TRBV7-9 and TRBJ2-3; D is unclear. From germline, CDR1 is SEHNR and CDR2 FQNEAQ (reference sequence). V lost 5 bases and J lost 3, with 9 bases in between. This CDR3 region has 13 residues. The CDR3 reads CASSVGWTDTQYF. The CDR3 nucleotides read TGTGCCAGCAGCGTCGGGTGGACAGATACGCAGTATTTT. Full variable domain (outside the CDR3, taken from reference TRBV7-9 and TRBJ2-3): DTGVSQNPRHKITKRGQNVTFRCDPISEHNRLYWYRQTLGQGPEFLTYFQNEAQLEKSRLLSDRFSAERPKGSFSTLEIQRTEQGDSAMYLCASSVGWTDTQYFGPGTRLTVL.

This clonotype has only a few counts. V is TRBV20-1 and J is TRBJ2-7; TRBD1 agrees at 7 bases. Germline-derived CDR1 and CDR2 are DFQATT and SNEGSKA (reference sequence). This CDR3 has 16 amino acids. The junction had 13 bases not matched to a gene; V was cut back by 0 bases and J by 5 bases. The CDR3 region has the DNA TGCAGTGCTAGAGAGCCGACAGGGTGGGGGAGAAACGAGCAGTACTTC. Protein sequence: CSAREPTGWGRNEQYF.

This clonotype was seen a few times. The chain is built from TRBV6-2 or TRBV6-3 and TRBJ2-2; maybe TRBD2 (6 bases). Germline assignment: CDR1 MNHEY and CDR2 SVGEGT. The V gene lost 0 bases and the J gene lost 4 bases, with 6 bases spanning the gap. There are 14 residues in the CDR3. The CDR3 DNA reads TGTGCCAGCAGTTACTCGACTAGCACCGGGGAGCTGTTTTTT. It yields the protein CASSYSTSTGELFF.

This clonotype was picked up a small number of times. The V and J genes are TRBV29-1 and TRBJ2-7; possibly TRBD1 for D (5 bases). The germline V and J ends were trimmed by 4 bases and 7 bases, with 14 bases remaining between them. Germline CDR1 reads SQVTM; CDR2 reads ANQGSEA. The CDR3 covers 12 residues. The DNA for the CDR3 is TGCAGCGTTGCGGTGGGGCCACGAGAGCAGTACTTC. As protein: CSVAVGPREQYF.

This clonotype was recorded many times. The chain uses TRBV6-2 or TRBV6-3 and TRBJ1-2; D may be TRBD1 (6 bases). The CDR3 extends over 13 amino acids. V gave up 4 bases and J gave up 7 bases, with 13 bases separating them. The V gene's germline CDR1 is MNHEY and CDR2 SVGEGT. Written as DNA, the CDR3 is TGTGCCAGCAGTTTCACAGGGCGAGGTGGCTACACCTTC. This sequence encodes CASSFTGRGGYTF.

The chain uses TRBV27 and TRBJ2-5, with 7 bases matching TRBD1. CDR1 MNHEY and CDR2 SMNVEV come from the germline V gene (reference sequence). This CDR3 is built from 15 residues. The V segment lost 5 bases and the J segment 0 bases; nucleotides outside the gene matches: 6. The CDR3 region is CASSGQGQHQETQYF. Written as DNA, the CDR3 is TGTGCCAGCAGTGGCCAGGGACAGCACCAAGAGACCCAGTACTTC.

This clonotype has at least ten counts. V is TRBV12-5 and J is TRBJ1-1, with TRBD1 matching 8 bases. This CDR3 has 13 amino acids. The V and J ends lost 6 bases and 4 bases, in that order; junction bases with no gene match: 4. CDR1 is LGHNT and CDR2 is FRNRAP in the germline V gene. In DNA, the CDR3 is TGTGCTAGTGGCGTGGACAGGGCCACTGAAGCTTTCTTT. This codes for CASGVDRATEAFF.

A few counts support this clonotype. This sequence joins TRBV7-3 and TRBJ2-1, with TRBD2 matching 8 bases. Trimming cost V 5 bases and J 12 bases; bases outside gene matches: 6. The CDR3 sequence is 12 residues long. Germline values: CDR1 SGHTA, CDR2 FQGTGA. The CDR3 DNA follows: TGTGCCAGCAGCCTTCCGGGGGGGTCGCAGTTCTTC. Protein sequence: CASSLPGGSQFF.